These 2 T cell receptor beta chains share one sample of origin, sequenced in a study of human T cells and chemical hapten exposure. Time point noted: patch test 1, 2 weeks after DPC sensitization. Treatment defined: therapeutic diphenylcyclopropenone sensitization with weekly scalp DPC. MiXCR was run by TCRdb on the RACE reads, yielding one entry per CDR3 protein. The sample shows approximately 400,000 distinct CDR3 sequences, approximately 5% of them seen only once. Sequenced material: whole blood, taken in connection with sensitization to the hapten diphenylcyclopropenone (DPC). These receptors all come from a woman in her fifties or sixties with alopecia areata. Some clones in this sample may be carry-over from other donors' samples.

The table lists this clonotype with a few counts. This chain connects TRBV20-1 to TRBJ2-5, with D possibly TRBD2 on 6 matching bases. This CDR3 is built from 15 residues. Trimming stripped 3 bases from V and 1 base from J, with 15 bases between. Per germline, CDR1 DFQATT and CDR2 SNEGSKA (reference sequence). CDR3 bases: TGCAGTGCTAGGGGGAGGCCGGGGGTCCAAGAGACCCAGTACTTC. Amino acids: CSARGRPGVQETQYF.

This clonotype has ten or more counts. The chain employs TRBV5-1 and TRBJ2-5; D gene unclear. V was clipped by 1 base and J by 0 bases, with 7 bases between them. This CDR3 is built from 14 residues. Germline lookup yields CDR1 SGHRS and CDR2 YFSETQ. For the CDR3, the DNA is TGCGCCAGCAGCTTGTGGCAGCACCAAGAGACCCAGTACTTC. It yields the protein CASSLWQHQETQYF.